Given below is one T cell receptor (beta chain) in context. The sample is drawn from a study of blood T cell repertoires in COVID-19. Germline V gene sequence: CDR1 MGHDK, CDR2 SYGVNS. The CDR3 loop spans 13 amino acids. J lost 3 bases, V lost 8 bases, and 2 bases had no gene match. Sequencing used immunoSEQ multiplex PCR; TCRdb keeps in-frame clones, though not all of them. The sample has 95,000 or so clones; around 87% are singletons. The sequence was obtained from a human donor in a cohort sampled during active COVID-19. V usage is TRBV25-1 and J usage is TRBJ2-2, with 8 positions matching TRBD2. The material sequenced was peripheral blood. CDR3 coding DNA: TGTGCCAGCTCTAGCGGGTACACCGGGGAGCTGTTTTTT. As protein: CASSSGYTGELFF.